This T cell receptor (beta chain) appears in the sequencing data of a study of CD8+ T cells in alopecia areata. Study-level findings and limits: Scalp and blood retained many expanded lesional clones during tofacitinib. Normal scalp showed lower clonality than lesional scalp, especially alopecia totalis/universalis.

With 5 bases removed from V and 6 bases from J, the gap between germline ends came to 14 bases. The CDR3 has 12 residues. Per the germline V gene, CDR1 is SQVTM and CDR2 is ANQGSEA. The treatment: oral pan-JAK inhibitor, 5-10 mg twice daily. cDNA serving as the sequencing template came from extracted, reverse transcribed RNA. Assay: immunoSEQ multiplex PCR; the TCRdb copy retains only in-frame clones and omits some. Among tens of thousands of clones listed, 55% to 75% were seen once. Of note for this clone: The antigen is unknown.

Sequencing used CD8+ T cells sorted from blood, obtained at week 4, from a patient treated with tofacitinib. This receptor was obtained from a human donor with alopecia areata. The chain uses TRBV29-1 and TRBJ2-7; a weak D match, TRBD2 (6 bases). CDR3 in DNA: TGCAGCGTTATCTGGGGGGAAGGCGAGCAGTACTTC. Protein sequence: CSVIWGEGEQYF.